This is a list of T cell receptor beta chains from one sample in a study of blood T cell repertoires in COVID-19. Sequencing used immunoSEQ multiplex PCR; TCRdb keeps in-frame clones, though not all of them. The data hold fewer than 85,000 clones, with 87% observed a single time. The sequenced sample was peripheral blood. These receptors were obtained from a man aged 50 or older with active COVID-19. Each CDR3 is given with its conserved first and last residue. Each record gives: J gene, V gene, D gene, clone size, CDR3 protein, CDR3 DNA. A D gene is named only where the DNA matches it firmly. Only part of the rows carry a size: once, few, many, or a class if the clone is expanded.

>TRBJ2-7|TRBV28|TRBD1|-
CASSRFGQGAGEQYF
TGTGCCAGCAGTCGATTTGGACAGGGGGCCGGAGAGCAGTACTTC
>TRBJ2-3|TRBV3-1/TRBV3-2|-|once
CASSQDRGDTQYF
TGTGCCAGCAGCCAAGATAGGGGAGATACGCAGTATTTT
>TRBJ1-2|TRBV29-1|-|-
CSAGLTDYGYTF
TGCAGCGCCGGGTTGACAGACTATGGCTACACCTTC
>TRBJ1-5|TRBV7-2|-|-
CASSYKPGNQPQHF
TGTGCCAGCAGCTACAAACCGGGTAATCAGCCCCAGCATTTT
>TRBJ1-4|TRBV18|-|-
CASSPSAPPGEKLFF
TGTGCCAGCTCACCATCAGCCCCGCCGGGTGAAAAACTGTTTTTT
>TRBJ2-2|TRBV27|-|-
CASSRQVSIGELFF
TGTGCCAGCAGTAGACAGGTTTCAATCGGGGAGCTGTTTTTT
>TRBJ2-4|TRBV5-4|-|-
CASSFQGTKNIQYF
TGTGCCAGCAGCTTTCAGGGAACCAAAAACATTCAGTACTTC
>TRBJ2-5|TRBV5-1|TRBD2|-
CASTPSGSGGASGETQYF
TGCGCCAGCACCCCTTCCGGTAGCGGGGGGGCGTCAGGAGAGACCCAGTACTTC
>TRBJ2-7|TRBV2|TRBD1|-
CASLRSRDRAYEQYF
TGTGCCAGCTTGAGGTCCCGGGACAGAGCCTACGAGCAGTACTTC
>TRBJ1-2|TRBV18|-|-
CASSQTVGGTVLRNYGYTF
TGTGCCAGCTCACAAACTGTGGGCGGGACGGTTCTTCGAAACTATGGCTACACCTTC
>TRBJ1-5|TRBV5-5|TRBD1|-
CASSLAGNGQEKYQPQHF
TGTGCCAGCAGCTTGGCCGGGAACGGACAGGAAAAATATCAGCCCCAGCATTTT
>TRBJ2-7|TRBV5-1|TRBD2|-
CASSLAAGGNYEQYF
TGCGCCAGCAGCTTGGCGGCGGGGGGCAACTACGAGCAGTACTTC
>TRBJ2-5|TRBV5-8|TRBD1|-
CASSHGQVGETQYF
TGTGCCAGCAGCCACGGACAGGTGGGCGAGACCCAGTACTTC
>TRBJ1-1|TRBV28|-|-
CASSPGNTEAFF
TGTGCCAGCAGCCCGGGGAACACTGAAGCTTTCTTT
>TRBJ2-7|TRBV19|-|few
CASSPNDSTYEQYF
TGTGCCAGTAGTCCTAATGACTCTACCTACGAGCAGTACTTC
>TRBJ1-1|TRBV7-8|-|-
CASRIRGGNTEAFF
TGTGCCAGCAGAATACGAGGGGGGAACACTGAAGCTTTCTTT
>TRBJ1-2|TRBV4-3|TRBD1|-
CASSQDRGRQGHGYTF
TGCGCCAGCAGCCAAGATCGTGGGCGACAGGGCCATGGCTACACCTTC
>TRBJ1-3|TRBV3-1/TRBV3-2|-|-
CASSHEPEGMGNTIYF
TGTGCCAGCAGCCACGAGCCAGAGGGAATGGGAAACACCATATATTTT
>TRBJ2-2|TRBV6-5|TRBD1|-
CASRAGTGRYGELFF
TGTGCCAGCAGAGCCGGGACAGGGAGATACGGGGAGCTGTTTTTT
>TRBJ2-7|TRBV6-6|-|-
CASRPQGYEQYF
TGTGCCAGCAGACCTCAGGGCTACGAGCAGTACTTC
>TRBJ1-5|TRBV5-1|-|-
CASSLGEFNQPQHF
TGCGCCAGCAGCTTGGGAGAGTTCAATCAGCCCCAGCATTTT
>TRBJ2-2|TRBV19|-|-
CASWRSGRTGELFF
TGTGCCAGCTGGAGGTCAGGGAGGACCGGGGAGCTGTTTTTT
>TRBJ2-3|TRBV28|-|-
CASRPPTGTDTQYF
TGTGCCAGCAGACCCCCTACCGGGACAGATACGCAGTATTTT
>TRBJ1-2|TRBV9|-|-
CASSVAGGYTF
TGTGCCAGCAGCGTAGCAGGTGGCTACACCTTC
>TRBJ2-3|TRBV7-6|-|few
CASRPTEDSADTQYF
TGTGCCAGTCGCCCTACGGAGGATTCTGCAGATACGCAGTATTTT
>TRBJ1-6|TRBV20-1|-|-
CSASRGSRGYVNSPLHF
TGCAGTGCTAGTAGAGGGTCCAGGGGCTATGTCAATTCACCCCTCCACTTT
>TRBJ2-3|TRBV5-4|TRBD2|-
CASSPGGTSGVNTQYF
TGTGCCAGCAGCCCGGGGGGGACTAGCGGAGTTAATACGCAGTATTTT
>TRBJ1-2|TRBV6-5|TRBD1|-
CASSYGLQGAAGYTF
TGTGCCAGCAGTTACGGTCTACAGGGGGCGGCTGGCTACACCTTC
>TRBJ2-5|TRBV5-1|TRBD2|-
CASSFRGLAGEETQYF
TGCGCCAGCAGCTTTCGGGGACTAGCGGGGGAGGAGACCCAGTACTTC
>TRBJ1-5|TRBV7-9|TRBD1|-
CASSRTTGQTFNQPQHF
TGTGCCAGCAGCCGTACGACGGGACAGACCTTTAATCAGCCCCAGCATTTT
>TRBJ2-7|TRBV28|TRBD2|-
CASISVAGGSYEQYF
TGTGCCAGCATTAGTGTAGCGGGGGGCTCCTACGAGCAGTACTTC
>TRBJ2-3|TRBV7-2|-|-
CASSLGGVGGTDTQYF
TGTGCCAGCAGCTTAGGCGGGGTCGGGGGCACAGATACGCAGTATTTT
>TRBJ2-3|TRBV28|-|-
CASRRPLSTDTQYF
TGTGCCAGCAGGAGGCCGTTGAGCACAGATACGCAGTATTTT
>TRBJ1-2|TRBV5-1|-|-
CASSLQPGTQDYTF
TGCGCCAGCAGCCTCCAACCAGGCACGCAGGACTACACCTTC
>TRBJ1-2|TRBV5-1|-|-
CASSLGAGTNYGYTF
TGCGCCAGCAGCTTGGGGGCAGGAACTAACTATGGCTACACCTTC
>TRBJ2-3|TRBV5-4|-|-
CASSSPFGGGEVDTQYF
TGTGCCAGCAGTTCTCCCTTTGGGGGGGGCGAGGTAGATACGCAGTATTTT
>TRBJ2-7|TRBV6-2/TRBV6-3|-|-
CASSFNSYEQYF
TGTGCCAGCAGTTTCAACTCCTACGAGCAGTACTTC
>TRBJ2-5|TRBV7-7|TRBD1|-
CASSLGQMETQYF
TGTGCTAGCAGCCTGGGACAGATGGAGACCCAGTACTTC
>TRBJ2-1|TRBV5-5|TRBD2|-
CASLLLAGGNEQFF
TGTGCCAGCCTCCTACTAGCGGGGGGCAATGAGCAGTTCTTC
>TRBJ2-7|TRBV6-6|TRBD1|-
CASSYMGQGDYEQYF
TGTGCCAGCAGTTACATGGGACAGGGAGACTACGAGCAGTACTTC
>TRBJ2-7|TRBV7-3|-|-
CASSLTSGLEQYF
TGTGCCAGCAGCTTAACAAGTGGACTAGAGCAGTACTTC
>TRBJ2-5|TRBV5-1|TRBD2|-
CASSLVLAGGQETQYF
TGCGCCAGCAGCTTGGTACTAGCGGGGGGCCAAGAGACCCAGTACTTC
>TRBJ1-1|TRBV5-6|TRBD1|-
CARLKPGQGANTEAFF
TGTGCCAGACTCAAACCCGGACAGGGGGCGAACACTGAAGCTTTCTTT
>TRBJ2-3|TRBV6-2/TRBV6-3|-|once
CASSYYEEFADTQYF
TGTGCCAGCAGTTACTACGAGGAATTCGCAGATACGCAGTATTTT
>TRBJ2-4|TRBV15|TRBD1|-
CATSARGQGKNIQYF
TGTGCCACCAGCGCCCGTGGACAGGGGAAAAACATTCAGTACTTC
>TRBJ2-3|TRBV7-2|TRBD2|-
CASSYGRASTDTQYF
TGTGCCAGCAGCTACGGGAGGGCAAGCACAGATACGCAGTATTTT
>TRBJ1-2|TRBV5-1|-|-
CASTVGAANYGYTF
TGCGCCAGCACGGTAGGAGCGGCGAACTATGGCTACACCTTC
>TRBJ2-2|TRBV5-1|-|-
CASSPPIVPAENTGELFF
TGCGCCAGCAGCCCGCCCATCGTGCCCGCAGAGAACACCGGGGAGCTGTTTTTT
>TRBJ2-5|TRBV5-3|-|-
CARSFREETQYF
TGTGCCAGAAGCTTCAGGGAAGAGACCCAGTACTTC
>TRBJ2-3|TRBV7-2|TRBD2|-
CASSPAGGDTDTQYF
TGTGCCAGCAGCCCAGCGGGAGGGGACACAGATACGCAGTATTTT
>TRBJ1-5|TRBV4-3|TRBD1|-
CASSQGQGVSNQPQHF
TGCGCCAGCAGCCAAGGACAGGGAGTGAGCAATCAGCCCCAGCATTTT